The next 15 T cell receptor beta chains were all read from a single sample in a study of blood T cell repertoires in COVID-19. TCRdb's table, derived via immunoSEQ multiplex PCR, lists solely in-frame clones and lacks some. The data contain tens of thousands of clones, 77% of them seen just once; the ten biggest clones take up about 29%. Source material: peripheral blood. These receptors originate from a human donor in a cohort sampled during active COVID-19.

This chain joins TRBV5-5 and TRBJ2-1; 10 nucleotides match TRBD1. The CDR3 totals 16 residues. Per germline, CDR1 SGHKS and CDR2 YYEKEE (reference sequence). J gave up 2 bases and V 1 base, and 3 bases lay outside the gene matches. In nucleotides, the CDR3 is TGTGCCAGCAGCTTGCAGGGGACAGGGGCCTACAATGAGCAGTTCTTC. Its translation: CASSLQGTGAYNEQFF.

The CDR3 sequence is CAWSAPSGSYGYTF. The CDR3 bases are TGTGCCTGGAGTGCCCCCTCCGGGTCCTATGGCTACACCTTC. The rearrangement uses TRBV30 and TRBJ1-2, with D uncertain. Germline V gene lookup returns CDR1 GTSNPN and CDR2 SVGIG (reference sequence). The CDR3 totals 14 residues. V lost 1 base and J 4 bases, leaving 13 bases between the germline ends. The full variable domain, with the rest looked up from reference TRBV30 and TRBJ1-2, is SQTIHQWPATLVQPVGSPLSLECTVEGTSNPNLYWYRQAAGRGLQLLFYSVGIGQISSEVPQNLSASRPQDRQFILSSKKLLLSDSGFYLCAWSAPSGSYGYTFGSGTRLTVV.

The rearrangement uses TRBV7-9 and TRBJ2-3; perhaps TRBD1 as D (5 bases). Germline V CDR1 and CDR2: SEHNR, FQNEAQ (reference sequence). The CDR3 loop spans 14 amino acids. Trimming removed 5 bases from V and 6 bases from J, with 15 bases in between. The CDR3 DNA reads TGTGCCAGCAGCCCAGGGAACCCAGGGGATACGCAGTATTTT. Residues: CASSPGNPGDTQYF.

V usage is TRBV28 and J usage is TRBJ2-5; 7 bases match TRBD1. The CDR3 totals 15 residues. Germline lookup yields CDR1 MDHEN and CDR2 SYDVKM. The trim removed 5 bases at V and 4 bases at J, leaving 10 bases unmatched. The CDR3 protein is CASSRFSGGRETQYF. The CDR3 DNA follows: TGTGCCAGCAGTCGCTTTTCAGGGGGTAGAGAGACCCAGTACTTC.

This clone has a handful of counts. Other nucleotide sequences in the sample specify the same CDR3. The CDR3 protein is CASRGLAGGPESAPGTQYF. The CDR3 bases are TGTGCCAGCAGAGGACTAGCGGGAGGGCCGGAATCTGCGCCGGGTACGCAGTATTTT. The V gene is TRBV6-8, the J gene TRBJ2-3, with 15 bases lining up with TRBD2. V lost 6 bases and J lost 8; bases outside the gene matches: 18. Germline V gene lookup returns CDR1 MNHGY and CDR2 SAAAGT. This CDR3 has 19 amino acids.

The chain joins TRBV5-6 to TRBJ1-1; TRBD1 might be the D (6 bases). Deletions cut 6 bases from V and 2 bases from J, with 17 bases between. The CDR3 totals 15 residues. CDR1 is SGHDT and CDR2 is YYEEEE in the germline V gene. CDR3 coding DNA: TGTGCCAGCAATACTTTTTCAGGGACAAACACTGAAGCTTTCTTT. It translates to CASNTFSGTNTEAFF.

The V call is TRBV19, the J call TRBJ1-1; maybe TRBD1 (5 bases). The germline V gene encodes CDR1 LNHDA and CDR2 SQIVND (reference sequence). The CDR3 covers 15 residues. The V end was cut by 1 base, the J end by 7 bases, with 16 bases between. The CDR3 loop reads CASSIGRAGSNEAFF. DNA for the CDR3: TGTGCCAGTAGTATAGGCAGGGCTGGTTCGAATGAAGCTTTCTTT.

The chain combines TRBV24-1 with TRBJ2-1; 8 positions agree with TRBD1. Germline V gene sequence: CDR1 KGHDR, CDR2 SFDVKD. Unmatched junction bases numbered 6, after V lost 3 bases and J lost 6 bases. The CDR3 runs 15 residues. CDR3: CATSDNGQGANEQFF. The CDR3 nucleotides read TGTGCCACCAGTGATAACGGACAGGGAGCCAATGAGCAGTTCTTC.

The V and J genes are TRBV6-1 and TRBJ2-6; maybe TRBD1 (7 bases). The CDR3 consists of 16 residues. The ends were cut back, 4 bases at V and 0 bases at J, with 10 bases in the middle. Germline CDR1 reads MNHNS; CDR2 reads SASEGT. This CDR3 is CASSGGTASGANVLTF. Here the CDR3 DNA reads TGTGCCAGCAGTGGCGGGACAGCCTCTGGGGCCAACGTCCTGACTTTC.

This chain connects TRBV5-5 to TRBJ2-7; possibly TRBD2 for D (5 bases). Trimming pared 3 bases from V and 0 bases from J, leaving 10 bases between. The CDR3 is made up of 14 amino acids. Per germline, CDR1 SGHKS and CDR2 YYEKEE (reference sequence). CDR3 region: CASSSTGISYEQYF. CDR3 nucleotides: TGTGCCAGCAGCTCCACCGGGATCTCCTACGAGCAGTACTTC.

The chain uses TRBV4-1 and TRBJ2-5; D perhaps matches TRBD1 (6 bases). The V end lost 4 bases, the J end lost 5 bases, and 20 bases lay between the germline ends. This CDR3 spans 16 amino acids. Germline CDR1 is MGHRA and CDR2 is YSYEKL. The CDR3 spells CASSLSEARGRETQYF. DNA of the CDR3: TGCGCCAGCAGCCTCTCGGAGGCCAGGGGAAGGGAGACCCAGTACTTC.

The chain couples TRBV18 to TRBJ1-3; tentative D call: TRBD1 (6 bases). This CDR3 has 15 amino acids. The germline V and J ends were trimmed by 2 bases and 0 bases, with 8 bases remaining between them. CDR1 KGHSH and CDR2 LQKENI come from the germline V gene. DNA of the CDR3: TGTGCCAGCTCACCAACAGGGAACTCTGGAAACACCATATATTTT. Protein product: CASSPTGNSGNTIYF.

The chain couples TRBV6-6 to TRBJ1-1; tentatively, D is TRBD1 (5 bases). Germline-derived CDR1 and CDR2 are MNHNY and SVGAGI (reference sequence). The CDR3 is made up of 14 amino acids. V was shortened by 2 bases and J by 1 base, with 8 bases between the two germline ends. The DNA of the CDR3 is TGTGCCAGCAGTTACCGTACAGGGAACACTGAAGCTTTCTTT. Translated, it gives CASSYRTGNTEAFF.

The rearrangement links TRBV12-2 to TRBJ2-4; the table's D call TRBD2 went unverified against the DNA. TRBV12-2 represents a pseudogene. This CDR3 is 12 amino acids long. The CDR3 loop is CASRLARGIQYF. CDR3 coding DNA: TGTGCAAGTCGCTTAGCGCGGGGCATTCAGTACTTC.

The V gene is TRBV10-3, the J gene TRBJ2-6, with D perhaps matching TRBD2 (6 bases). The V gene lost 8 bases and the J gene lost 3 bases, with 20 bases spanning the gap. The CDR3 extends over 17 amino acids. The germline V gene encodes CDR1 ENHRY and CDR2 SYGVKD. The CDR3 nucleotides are TGTGCCATCCTTCCGGGACTCTCCCCAGGTGGGGCCAACGTCCTGACTTTC. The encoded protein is CAILPGLSPGGANVLTF.